This TCR beta chain emerged from a study of human T cells and chemical hapten exposure. The overall study: Sensitizing treatment utilized 2% DPC over a roughly 2 cm by roughly 2 cm portion of upper inner arm skin.

This sample's time point: pre-sensitization, week 0. Treatment in this sample: therapeutic diphenylcyclopropenone sensitization with weekly scalp DPC. The drawing of blood occurred before each patch test was applied. The sample holds many counts of this clonotype. Individual cDNA molecules in this library carried unique molecular identifiers. TCRdb ran MiXCR on the RACE reads and lists one entry per CDR3 protein. The data hold 300,000 to 450,000 distinct CDR3 sequences, with 4% to 6% observed a single time. Trimming removed 6 bases at V and 2 bases at J, with 15 bases between. The CDR3 runs to 15 residues. Germline V gene lookup returns CDR1 SGHVS and CDR2 FQNEAQ.

The rearrangement links TRBV7-8 to TRBJ2-3, with D perhaps TRBD1 or TRBD2 (5 bases each). The clonotype originates from a woman aged 50 to 60 with alopecia areata. Some clones in this sample may be carry-over from other donors' samples. This sample comprised whole blood, obtained in connection with sensitization to the hapten diphenylcyclopropenone (DPC). The CDR3 region is CASRRDAGDTDTQYF. The CDR3 DNA reads as TGTGCCAGCAGACGGGACGCAGGCGACACAGATACGCAGTATTTT.